The clone carrying this T cell receptor beta chain is large in the sample. The antigen is undetermined. V gave up 4 bases and J gave up 5 bases, with 9 bases separating them. CDR3 size: 13 residues. Germline-derived CDR1 and CDR2 are ENHRY and SYGVKD. Generated by immunoSEQ multiplex PCR, the TCRdb table keeps only in-frame clones and is missing some. The repertoire holds 6,000 to 7,500 clones, with 74% as singletons. This entry comes from a study of tumor-infiltrating lymphocytes in localized non-small cell lung cancer. Background on the study: The cohort mixed smokers and never-smokers, several histologies, and some post-neoadjuvant-chemotherapy samples. Each patient gave resected tumor and non-adjacent uninvolved lung tissue.

Study conclusions and caveats: Different pieces of the same tissue went to different assays, confounding technical variation with intratumor heterogeneity.

The sequenced sample consisted of uninvolved lung tissue not adjacent to the tumor. The rearrangement uses TRBV10-3 and TRBJ1-5; no clear D gene. The clonotype originates from a human donor with non-small cell lung cancer. CDR3 nucleotide sequence: TGTGCCATCAGTGCCTCCGGTGATCAGCCCCAGCATTTT. Protein: CAISASGDQPQHF.